What follows are 8 T cell receptor beta chains derived from one specimen sequenced in a study of identical twins. One entry per CDR3 protein, called by TCRdb with MiXCR from the 5' RACE reads. The table has approximately 1.8 million distinct CDR3 sequences, under 35% seen once. Specimen: cord blood. The receptor source for this set is a newborn girl in good health.

The chain couples TRBV6-5 to TRBJ1-1; D gene unclear. The germline V gene has CDR1 MNHEY and CDR2 SVGAGI. The CDR3 extends over 15 amino acids. V was clipped by 3 bases and J by 4 bases, with 15 bases between them. The DNA of the CDR3 is TGTGCCAGCAGTTATCAAGCACACTGGGGCACTGAAGCTTTCTTT. Amino acid sequence: CASSYQAHWGTEAFF.

The V and J genes are TRBV10-3 and TRBJ2-7; 10 nucleotides line up with TRBD2. With V trimmed by 6 bases and J by 0 bases, 2 bases remained unmatched. The V gene's germline CDR1 is ENHRY and CDR2 SYGVKD. The CDR3 runs to 14 residues. DNA for the CDR3: TGTGCCATCAGAAGACTAGCGGGCTCCTACGAGCAGTACTTC. Encoded protein: CAIRRLAGSYEQYF.

The rearrangement links TRBV7-9 to TRBJ2-5; the match to TRBD2 covers 7 bases. Germline V gene lookup returns CDR1 SEHNR and CDR2 FQNEAQ (reference sequence). The junction had 9 bases not matched to a gene; V was cut back by 0 bases and J by 5 bases. The CDR3 length is 16 residues. CDR3 coding DNA: TGTGCCAGCAGCTTAGCGGTCTCTAGCGGCTGGGAGACCCAGTACTTC. This sequence encodes CASSLAVSSGWETQYF.

About this clonotype: Compared with germline, one end of the junction differs, possibly owing to a read error. This chain joins TRBV12-3 or TRBV12-4 and TRBJ2-7; 7 positions match TRBD1. The length of the CDR3 is 11 residues. The CDR3 region is CAGRTGYEQYF. The DNA for the CDR3 is TGTGCCGGCAGGACAGGCTACGAGCAGTACTTC.

The chain couples TRBV7-9 to TRBJ1-5; D call uncertain. The V end was cut by 5 bases, the J end by 0 bases, with 8 bases between. Germline V gene lookup returns CDR1 SEHNR and CDR2 FQNEAQ (reference sequence). The CDR3 consists of 14 residues. The CDR3 sequence: CASSKKDSNQPQHF. Here the CDR3 DNA reads TGTGCCAGCAGCAAGAAAGATAGCAATCAGCCCCAGCATTTT.

This clonotype was counted only a few times. The V gene is TRBV6-6, the J gene TRBJ1-1; 11 bases align to TRBD1. Germline V gene data show CDR1 as MNHNY and CDR2 as SVGAGI (reference sequence). After removal of 10 bases from V and 5 bases from J, the junction contained 9 bases not matched to a gene. CDR3 length: 14 residues. CDR3: CATRTGGAGTEAFF. DNA for the CDR3: TGTGCCACGAGGACAGGGGGCGCGGGAACTGAAGCTTTCTTT.

The V and J genes are TRBV20-1 and TRBJ2-5; 8 nucleotides agree with TRBD2. The CDR3 totals 15 residues. Germline trimming cut 7 bases from V and 3 bases from J; bases unmatched to any gene: 13. The germline gives CDR1 DFQATT, CDR2 SNEGSKA (reference sequence). This chain's CDR3 is CSVSAYGRAKETQYF. In nucleotides, the CDR3 is TGCAGTGTTTCAGCATACGGGAGGGCGAAAGAGACCCAGTACTTC.

The V and J genes are TRBV11-1 and TRBJ2-7; possible D gene TRBD2, 6 bases. Germline-derived CDR1 and CDR2 are SGHAT and FQDESV (reference sequence). The germline V and J ends were trimmed by 1 base and 2 bases, with 12 bases remaining between them. The CDR3 contains 15 residues. Written as DNA, the CDR3 is TGTGCCAGCAGCTTAGTGGGACTTTCAGCCTACGAGCAGTACTTC. Translating it yields CASSLVGLSAYEQYF.